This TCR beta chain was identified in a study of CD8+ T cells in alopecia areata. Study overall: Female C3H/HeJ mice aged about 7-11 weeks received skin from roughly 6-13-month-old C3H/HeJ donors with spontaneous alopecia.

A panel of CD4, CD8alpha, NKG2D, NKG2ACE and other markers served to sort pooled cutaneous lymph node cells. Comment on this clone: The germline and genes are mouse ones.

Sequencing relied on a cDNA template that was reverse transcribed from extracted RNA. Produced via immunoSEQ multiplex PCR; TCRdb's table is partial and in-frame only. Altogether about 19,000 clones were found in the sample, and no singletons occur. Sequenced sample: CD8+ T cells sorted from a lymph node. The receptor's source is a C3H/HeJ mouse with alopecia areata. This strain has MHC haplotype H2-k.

Partial CDR3 DNA: TGTGCCAGCAGTATCACAGTCTCCTAT. It is translated as CASSITVSY. The whole CDR3 protein reads CASSITVSYEQYF. The chain employs TRBV19 and TRBJ2-7; no clear D gene. The missing CDR3 end, 4 residues past where the read stops, is filled in from the germline J gene. V lost 2 bases to trimming and J lost 0 bases, with 6 bases between them. Germline V gene sequence: CDR1 FNHDT, CDR2 SITEND (reference sequence). CDR3 length equals 13 residues.